The 26 T cell receptor beta chains below all came from one sample that was sequenced in a study of cytomegalovirus exposure and HLA in healthy donors. The PCR was carried out with 60 Vbeta primers and 13 Jbeta primers. TCRdb's table, derived via immunoSEQ multiplex PCR, lists solely in-frame clones and lacks some. The sample contains 150,000 to 200,000 clones, roughly 70% of which appear only once. The sequenced sample was PBMCs. These receptors all stem from a man between 25 and 39 years old in good health and CMV-seropositive.

J is TRBJ1-1 and V is TRBV11-3, with D hard to call. The CDR3 consists of 11 residues. From germline, CDR1 is SGHNT and CDR2 YENEEA. V lost 1 base and J lost 11, with 8 bases in between. CDR3 nucleotide sequence: TGTGCCAGCAGCTTAGGGAGTCGGGCTTTCTTT. Amino acid sequence: CASSLGSRAFF. Based on the CDR3 plus reference TRBV11-3 and TRBJ1-1, the full variable domain is EAGVVQSPRYKIIEKKQPVAFWCNPISGHNTLYWYLQNLGQGPELLIRYENEEAVDDSQLPKDRFSAERLKGVDSTLKIQPAELGDSAVYLCASSLGSRAFFGQGTRLTVV.

The chain joins TRBV30 to TRBJ2-7; the D is unclear. The germline V and J ends were trimmed by 4 bases and 7 bases, with 14 bases remaining between them. Germline CDR1 GTSNPN, CDR2 SVGIG (reference sequence). This CDR3 is built from 12 residues. CDR3 loop: CAWNTSPWEQYF. As DNA, the CDR3 is TGTGCCTGGAATACTTCCCCTTGGGAGCAGTACTTC.

The V and J genes are TRBV6-1 and TRBJ1-3; 8 bases match TRBD1. Germline CDR1 reads MNHNS; CDR2 reads SASEGT. Germline trimming cut 8 bases from V and 0 bases from J; bases unmatched to any gene: 3. CDR3 length: 14 residues. The CDR3 bases are TGTGCCAGCCGACAGGGGAGCTCTGGAAACACCATATATTTT. Its protein product is CASRQGSSGNTIYF.

This clone has just a few counts. The rearrangement links TRBV28 to TRBJ1-5, with a possible D match to TRBD1 (6 bases). Per the germline V gene, CDR1 is MDHEN and CDR2 is SYDVKM. The CDR3 covers 14 residues. Trimming removed 5 bases at V and 4 bases at J, with 12 bases between. CDR3 bases: TGTGCCAGCAGTACAGGGATCAGGAATCAGCCCCAGCATTTT. It specifies CASSTGIRNQPQHF. The entire variable domain, with the rest obtained from reference TRBV28 and TRBJ1-5, is as follows: DVKVTQSSRYLVKRTGEKVFLECVQDMDHENMFWYRQDPGLGLRLIYFSYDVKMKEKGDIPEGYSVSREKKERFSLILESASTNQTSMYLCASSTGIRNQPQHFGDGTRLSIL.

The chain is built from TRBV4-1 and TRBJ1-1; the D is unclear. The CDR3 is 16 amino acids. The V and J ends lost 3 bases and 3 bases respectively, with 17 bases between them. In germline, CDR1 is MGHRA, CDR2 YSYEKL. CDR3 protein: CASSHGEGYRDTEAFF. CDR3 in DNA: TGCGCCAGCAGCCATGGAGAGGGTTATCGTGACACTGAAGCTTTCTTT.

The chain joins TRBV30 to TRBJ1-6; a possible D gene is TRBD1 (6 bases). V shed 3 bases and J shed 8 bases, with 20 bases lying between them. There are 16 residues in the CDR3. Germline assignment: CDR1 GTSNPN and CDR2 SVGIG (reference sequence). The chain's CDR3 is CAWRGFGGPAHSPLHF. CDR3 DNA: TGTGCCTGGAGGGGATTCGGGGGGCCAGCACATTCACCCCTCCACTTT.

This sequence joins TRBV14 and TRBJ2-7; a weak D match, TRBD2 (5 bases). Germline loops: CDR1 SGHDN, CDR2 FVKESK. The V and J ends lost 3 bases and 6 bases respectively, with 15 bases between them. This CDR3 is built from 14 residues. CDR3 in DNA: TGTGCCAGCAGCCACGGGGTCACAATCTCCGAGCAGTACTTC. Its protein product is CASSHGVTISEQYF.

This clone was counted only a few times. V and J are TRBV2 and TRBJ1-2; no clear D gene. Germline V CDR1 and CDR2: SNHLY, FYNNEI. The CDR3 contains 17 residues. Trimming stripped 4 bases from V and 0 bases from J, with 18 bases between. The CDR3 nucleotides read TGTGCCAGCAGTGGACTAAACTCGGATTCATCTAACTATGGCTACACCTTC. The encoded protein is CASSGLNSDSSNYGYTF.

The chain combines TRBV10-3 with TRBJ1-2; D possibly corresponds to TRBD1 (5 bases). The CDR3 length is 13 residues. Looked up from germline, CDR1 is ENHRY and CDR2 is SYGVKD. V was pared by 3 bases and J by 3 bases, with 8 bases between. The CDR3: CAISEGVYYGYTF. The CDR3 DNA reads as TGTGCCATCAGTGAAGGGGTATACTATGGCTACACCTTC.

This clone has just a few counts. The CDR3 loop reads CASSVGFREQFF. CDR3 DNA sequence: TGTGCCAGCAGCGTAGGGTTTCGGGAGCAGTTCTTC. The rearrangement uses TRBV9 and TRBJ2-1; D remains ambiguous. The CDR3 spans 12 residues. V lost 0 bases, J lost 10 bases, and 8 bases lay in between. Germline values: CDR1 SGDLS, CDR2 YYNGEE. Together with reference TRBV9 and TRBJ2-1, the CDR3 gives the full variable domain: DSGVTQTPKHLITATGQRVTLRCSPRSGDLSVYWYQQSLDQGLQFLIQYYNGEERAKGNILERFSAQQFPDLHSELNLSSLELGDSALYFCASSVGFREQFFGPGTRLTVL.

The chain employs TRBV18 and TRBJ2-1; 10 bases are a match to TRBD2. V lost 3 bases, J lost 5 bases, and 7 bases stayed unmatched. CDR1 is KGHSH and CDR2 is LQKENI in the germline V gene. This CDR3 contains 16 residues. CDR3: CASSPRTSGANNEQFF. CDR3 DNA sequence: TGTGCCAGCTCACCGAGGACTAGCGGAGCCAACAATGAGCAGTTCTTC.

V gene TRBV2 combines with J gene TRBJ2-3; possibly TRBD2 for D (6 bases). The germline V gene encodes CDR1 SNHLY and CDR2 FYNNEI. V gave up 8 bases and J gave up 0 bases, with 21 bases separating them. The CDR3 has 17 amino acids. The DNA of the CDR3 is TGTGCCAGCGTAGAATCTAGCGCCCTCACTAGCACAGATACGCAGTATTTT. This codes for CASVESSALTSTDTQYF. Drawing the rest from reference TRBV2 and TRBJ2-3, the complete variable domain is EPEVTQTPSHQVTQMGQEVILRCVPISNHLYFYWYRQILGQKVEFLVSFYNNEISEKSEIFDDQFSVERPDGSNFTLKIRSTKLEDSAMYFCASVESSALTSTDTQYFGPGTRLTVL.

The chain links TRBV6-1 to TRBJ2-3; D might be TRBD2 (6 bases). Germline V lookup: CDR1 MNHNS, CDR2 SASEGT. Trimming removed 3 bases from V and 0 bases from J, with 10 bases in between. This CDR3 contains 15 residues. The CDR3 coding sequence is TGTGCCAGCAGTGACTCGCGGGGAAGCACAGATACGCAGTATTTT. Amino acid sequence: CASSDSRGSTDTQYF.

This clone was seen only a few times. V and J are TRBV28 and TRBJ2-1; D may be TRBD2 (6 bases). Germline-derived CDR1 and CDR2 are MDHEN and SYDVKM. Trimming took 11 bases from V and 5 from J, leaving 16 bases between them. CDR3 size: 13 residues. The CDR3 spells CASGPAGHNEQFF. The CDR3 coding sequence is TGTGCCTCCGGTCCGGCGGGGCACAATGAGCAGTTCTTC.

The gene calls are TRBV4-1 and TRBJ2-3, with D uncertain. CDR1 is MGHRA, CDR2 YSYEKL, per germline. V lost 4 bases and J 1 base, leaving 9 bases between the germline ends. This CDR3 has 14 residues. Here the CDR3 reads CASSPPLGTDTQYF. The CDR3 region has the DNA TGCGCCAGCAGCCCCCCTCTAGGCACAGATACGCAGTATTTT.

This clone was seen a single time. The chain combines TRBV21-1 with TRBJ1-1. TRBV21-1 is noted as a pseudogene. The CDR3 is 16 residues long. CDR3 protein: CASSSREAKRDTEAFF. Here the CDR3 DNA reads TGTGCCAGCAGCAGCCGGGAGGCCAAACGGGACACTGAAGCTTTCTTT.

The chain recombines TRBV7-8 with TRBJ1-3; D is uncertain. The V gene lost 4 bases and the J gene lost 5 bases, with 15 bases spanning the gap. There are 15 residues in the CDR3. CDR1 is SGHVS, CDR2 FQNEAQ, per germline. CDR3 sequence: CASSSTSDLRNTIYF. The CDR3 DNA sequence: TGTGCCAGCAGCTCGACGTCGGACTTACGAAACACCATATATTTT.

The gene calls are TRBV6-1 and TRBJ2-7; D call uncertain. The CDR3 runs 13 residues. Germline V gene sequence: CDR1 MNHNS, CDR2 SASEGT. The ends were cut back, 1 base at V and 8 bases at J, with 12 bases in the middle. CDR3 nucleotides: TGTGCCAGCAGTGAAGGGGTCGCGCGGAAGCAGTACTTC. Translating gives CASSEGVARKQYF.

The chain has TRBV19 and TRBJ2-1; D call uncertain. V lost 5 bases and J lost 6, with 11 bases in between. The germline gives CDR1 LNHDA, CDR2 SQIVND (reference sequence). This CDR3 spans 13 amino acids. The chain's CDR3 is CASSSSQSNEQFF. The CDR3 DNA reads as TGTGCCAGTAGTTCCTCCCAGTCCAATGAGCAGTTCTTC.

The chain uses TRBV19 and TRBJ1-3; the match to TRBD1 covers 12 bases. V trimming: 6 bases; J trimming: 3 bases; junction bases outside the gene matches: 9. Germline V gives CDR1 LNHDA, CDR2 SQIVND (reference sequence). There are 17 residues in the CDR3. DNA of the CDR3: TGTGCCAGTAGAACGAGCGGGACAGGGGGCTTTGGAAACACCATATATTTT. Encoded protein: CASRTSGTGGFGNTIYF.

For this clone: This may come from a read error, since a much larger clone is one base off. The chain recombines TRBV5-5 with TRBJ2-7; 7 bases align to TRBD2. Germline V gene sequence: CDR1 SGHKS, CDR2 YYEKEE (reference sequence). The CDR3 sequence is 14 residues long. The V segment lost 3 bases and the J segment 0 bases; nucleotides outside the gene matches: 3. The CDR3 bases are TGTGCCAGCAGCTCGGAGCGGGACTCCTACGAGCAGTACTTC. Translating it yields CASSSERDSYEQYF. Full variable domain (missing parts from reference TRBV5-5 and TRBJ2-7): DAGVTQSPTHLIKTRGQQVTLRCSPISGHKSVSWYQQVLGQGPQFIFQYYEKEERGRGNFPDRFSARQFPNYSSELNVNALLLGDSALYLCASSSERDSYEQYFGPGTRLTVT.

The rearrangement joins TRBV6-1 to TRBJ1-2; D not resolved. The CDR3 runs to 12 residues. V was shortened by 6 bases and J by 2 bases, with 7 bases between the two germline ends. Looked up from germline, CDR1 is MNHNS and CDR2 is SASEGT. CDR3 residues: CASRTPNYGYTF. The CDR3 DNA is TGTGCCAGCAGAACACCAAACTATGGCTACACCTTC.

V gene TRBV19 combines with J gene TRBJ1-1; possible D gene TRBD1, 5 bases. Trimming removed 1 base from V and 2 bases from J, with 14 bases in between. The CDR3 sequence is 16 residues long. Germline loops: CDR1 LNHDA, CDR2 SQIVND (reference sequence). CDR3 coding DNA: TGTGCCAGTAGTATAGGAGCGGGGGAGGGAAACACTGAAGCTTTCTTT. This gives the protein CASSIGAGEGNTEAFF.

The rearrangement uses TRBV5-1 and TRBJ2-2; D uncertain. The CDR3 consists of 15 residues. CDR1 is SGHRS, CDR2 YFSETQ, per germline. Trimming cost V 6 bases and J 4 bases, with 16 bases left between them. CDR3 in DNA: TGCGCCAGCACCGAGCTGGTCCCGGGCACCGGGGAGCTGTTTTTT. It specifies CASTELVPGTGELFF.

This chain joins TRBV6-5 and TRBJ1-2, with unresolved D. Germline lookup yields CDR1 MNHEY and CDR2 SVGAGI. The CDR3 is made up of 15 amino acids. V was pared by 7 bases and J by 0 bases, with 15 bases between. CDR3 protein: CASTEVSGTNYGYTF. DNA for the CDR3: TGTGCCAGCACCGAGGTGTCCGGGACTAACTATGGCTACACCTTC.

Note on this clone: Only one base separates this from a far larger clonotype, so it likely reflects a read error. Other DNA sequences in the sample encode the same CDR3. The chain combines TRBV7-8 with TRBJ2-7; 7 nucleotides line up with TRBD2. The germline V gene has CDR1 SGHVS and CDR2 FQNEAQ. The CDR3 consists of 16 residues. DNA of the CDR3: TGTGCTAGCAGCTTAGAGCGGGGCGGGAACTCCTACGAGCAGTACTTC. Amino acid sequence: CASSLERGGNSYEQYF.